What follows are 4 T cell receptor beta chains derived from one specimen sequenced in a study of T cells in Graves' hyperthyroidism and ophthalmopathy. The source material, RNA transcripts, was used to amplify TCR beta CDR3 regions. Using the HTBI primer set, a first-round RT-PCR was run on the TCR CDR3. Via MiXCR, TCRdb re-called the multiplex PCR reads, giving one row per CDR3 protein. Of 200,000 to 250,000 distinct CDR3 sequences in the sample, roughly 17% were seen once. Sequenced sample: blood. The receptors come from a man in his fifties or sixties with Graves' hyperthyroidism.

This clonotype appeared a few times. This chain links TRBV9 with TRBJ1-2; 10 nucleotides match TRBD1. After removal of 2 bases from V and 10 bases from J, the junction contained 11 bases not matched to a gene. The CDR3 length is 15 residues. Germline V gene lookup returns CDR1 SGDLS and CDR2 YYNGEE. The CDR3 region is CASSVQPGTGVFYTF. For the CDR3, the DNA is TGTGCCAGCAGCGTCCAACCCGGGACAGGGGTGTTCTACACCTTC.

Many counts were recorded for this clonotype. J is TRBJ1-1 and V is TRBV2; unclear D gene. The V end was cut by 0 bases, the J end by 4 bases, with 6 bases between. The CDR3 loop spans 13 amino acids. Germline CDR1 SNHLY, CDR2 FYNNEI. DNA of the CDR3: TGTGCCAGCAGTGAAGCCCTAGGCACTGAAGCTTTCTTT. Translating it yields CASSEALGTEAFF.

This clonotype was counted many times. This chain uses TRBV2 with TRBJ2-2, with 9 bases fitting TRBD1. Germline CDR1 SNHLY, CDR2 FYNNEI. The CDR3 has 19 amino acids. Unmatched junction bases numbered 13, after V lost 1 base and J lost 4 bases. CDR3 protein: CASSEGAGTGRDPTGELFF. CDR3 sequence (DNA): TGTGCCAGCAGTGAAGGGGCCGGGACAGGGAGAGATCCCACCGGGGAGCTGTTTTTT. The full variable domain, with the rest looked up from reference TRBV2 and TRBJ2-2, is EPEVTQTPSHQVTQMGQEVILRCVPISNHLYFYWYRQILGQKVEFLVSFYNNEISEKSEIFDDQFSVERPDGSNFTLKIRSTKLEDSAMYFCASSEGAGTGRDPTGELFFGEGSRLTVL.

Ten or more counts support this clonotype. J is TRBJ1-2 and V is TRBV18, with D possibly TRBD1 on 5 matching bases. Trimming cost V 2 bases and J 8 bases, with 18 bases left between them. The V gene's germline CDR1 is KGHSH and CDR2 LQKENI. The CDR3 covers 15 residues. CDR3 bases: TGTGCCAGCTCACCAGATCAAGGGGCGGCAGGAGGCTACACCTTC. This gives the protein CASSPDQGAAGGYTF.